Listed here is a single T cell receptor beta chain. Its specificity is not known. This sample was included in a study of shared clonotypes between healthy human individuals. In the study overall: The donor pool was made up of a couple of women and three men aged 18 to 49. Each donor's CD8 memory used one plate, CD8 naive two, each CD4 subset three.

Whole-study results and caveats: Around 5.4% of naive CD4 clonotypes were common to a handful of donors.

Per germline, CDR1 SGHNT and CDR2 YENEEA. Trimming took 5 bases from V and 6 from J; bases not matched to a gene: 5. There are 13 residues in the CDR3. Data came from immunoSEQ multiplex PCR; TCRdb stores just in-frame clones and leaves some out. This table has about 1.5 million clones, 95% to 99% appearing once. The clonotype comes from a man aged 30 to 45 in good health. Material for sequencing was naive CD4+ T cells sorted from blood. As for subset: CD45RA+ positively selected. This chain connects TRBV11-3 to TRBJ2-7; 9 nucleotides line up with TRBD2. The CDR3 DNA is TGTGCCAGCAGCCGGGGACTAGCAGGCGAGCAGTACTTC. This codes for CASSRGLAGEQYF.